This T cell receptor beta chain was observed in a study of blood T cell repertoires in COVID-19. Study-level background: Some COVID-19 samples were acute and others convalescent; all came from the United States, Italy and Spain.

The CDR3 is 13 residues long. CDR1 and CDR2 (germline): LGHDT, YNNKEL (reference sequence). With 8 bases removed from V and 7 bases from J, the gap between germline ends came to 17 bases. Authors' methods: Using reference gene primer amplification, nucleated cell counts were estimated. Assay: immunoSEQ multiplex PCR; the TCRdb copy retains only in-frame clones and omits some. V and J calls and clone size are copied from that table; D and trimming were computed from the DNA. The sample records over 150,000 clones, about nine tenths being singletons. Sequencing used peripheral blood. The rearrangement links TRBV3-1 (or the pseudogene TRBV3-2) to TRBJ1-1; unclear D gene. The sequence was collected from a woman aged 60-75 years who had recovered from COVID-19. CDR3 bases: TGTGCCAGCGGTCGGGGAAGGTGGGTTGAAGCTTTCTTT. Translation: CASGRGRWVEAFF.